The clone carrying this T cell receptor beta chain was counted once. Its cognate antigen is unknown. Sequencing used immunoSEQ multiplex PCR; TCRdb keeps in-frame clones, though not all of them. This sample has around 100,000 clones, with 70% to 90% found just once. The sample originates from a study of T cell responses to AZD1222 COVID-19 vaccine. Study-wide results and limits: Recipients of AZD1222 seropositive at baseline numbered only 6 or 7. Most donors were white British and more were female, and clonal diversity was possibly underestimated.

The CDR3 covers 15 residues. Trimming pared 1 base from V and 3 bases from J, leaving 13 bases between. Germline-derived CDR1 and CDR2 are SGHVS and FNYEAQ. Analyses pooled second doses at about 4 or about 12 weeks. Material: peripheral blood, obtained 28 days after the second AZD1222 dose. The clonotype was recovered from an adult who received the AZD1222 COVID-19 vaccine. The chain combines TRBV7-6 with TRBJ2-7; D is possibly TRBD2 (5 bases). This CDR3 is CASSLDQDGNYEQYF. CDR3 bases: TGTGCCAGCAGCTTAGATCAGGACGGGAACTACGAGCAGTACTTC.